This T cell receptor beta chain appears in the sequencing data of a study of cytomegalovirus exposure and HLA in healthy donors. Study background: An early release of data contained approximately 85 million unique TCRs, which came from HLA-typed donors. Of roughly 400 genotyped donors, roughly 81% grouped in the Caucasian-associated ancestry cluster. Study-level points and caveats: Specific recognition of CMV antigens was confirmed in vitro for three chains (all CMV-associated). In a later analysis, specific HLA alleles were associated with 15,000 or so TCR beta sequences at a 0.05 false discovery rate.

This CDR3 comprises 16 residues. Germline V gene sequence: CDR1 KGHSH, CDR2 LQKENI. V shed 6 bases and J 4 bases; nucleotides not matched to a gene: 7. PCR amplification relied on 60 Vbeta primers (plus 13 Jbeta primers). Clones were read by immunoSEQ multiplex PCR, and TCRdb kept only the in-frame ones, dropping some. The sample lists some 130,000 clones; over 70% were seen once. As for this clone: What it recognizes is unknown.

The receptor was derived from a woman aged 18-29 years in good health and CMV-seronegative. V usage is TRBV18 and J usage is TRBJ2-5; 14 bases are a match to TRBD2. Sample: PBMCs. CDR3 sequence (DNA): TGTGCCAGCTCGGCGGGACTAGCGGGAGTTGGAGAGACCCAGTACTTC. It encodes CASSAGLAGVGETQYF.